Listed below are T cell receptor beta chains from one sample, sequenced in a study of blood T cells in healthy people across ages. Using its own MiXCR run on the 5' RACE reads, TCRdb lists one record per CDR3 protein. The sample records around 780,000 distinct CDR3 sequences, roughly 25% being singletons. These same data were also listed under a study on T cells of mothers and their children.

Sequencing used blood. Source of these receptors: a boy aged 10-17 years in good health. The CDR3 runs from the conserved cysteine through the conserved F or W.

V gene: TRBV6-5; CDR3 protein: CASSYSDRMGEKLFF
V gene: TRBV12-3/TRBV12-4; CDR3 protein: CASSPRDRGVYNEQFF
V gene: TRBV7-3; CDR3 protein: CASSLGRGAPTGELFF
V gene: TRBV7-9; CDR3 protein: CASSQGGLLNEQFF
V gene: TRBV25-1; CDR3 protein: CASRGGDPQFPHGSNSGNTIYF
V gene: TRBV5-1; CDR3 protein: CASSSGAMPNNEQFF
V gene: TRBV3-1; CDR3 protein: CASSQVPGIHTEAFF
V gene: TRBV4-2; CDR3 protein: CASSQGPPLHF
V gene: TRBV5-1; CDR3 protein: CASSFAEGRQYEQYF
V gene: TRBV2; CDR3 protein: CASTEQGNNNQPQHF
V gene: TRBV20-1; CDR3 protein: CSVGVGTGANYGYTF
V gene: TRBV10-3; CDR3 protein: CAISDGLTIGQYF
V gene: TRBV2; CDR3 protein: CASSTPGQGDTGNIQYF
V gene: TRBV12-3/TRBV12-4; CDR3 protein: CASTRGVYSEQYF
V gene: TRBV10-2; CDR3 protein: CASSGQQETQYF
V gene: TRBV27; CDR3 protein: CASFIKDLGGSGANVLTF
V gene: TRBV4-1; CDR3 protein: CASSQVPEGRDNEQFF
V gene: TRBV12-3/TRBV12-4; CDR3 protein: CASSLLQGRETQYF
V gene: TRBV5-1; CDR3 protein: CASSLEVAQETQYF
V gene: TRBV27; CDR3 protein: CASSRYGQTEQFF
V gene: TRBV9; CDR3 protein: CASSVGGGARNEQFF
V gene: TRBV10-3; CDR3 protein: CAISPGGGGRETQYF
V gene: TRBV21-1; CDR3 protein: CASSYSTGQGCYEQYF
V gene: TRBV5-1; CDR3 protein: CASSPTSGGVEEQFF
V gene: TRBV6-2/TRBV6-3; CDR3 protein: CASSLRGSYSGANVLTF
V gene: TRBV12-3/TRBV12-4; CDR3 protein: CASSLAENQPQHF
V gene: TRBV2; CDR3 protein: CAGKPAGRDTQYF